Given below is one T cell receptor (beta chain) in context. Its antigen is not known. Clones were sequenced by immunoSEQ multiplex PCR, and TCRdb holds only the in-frame ones, with some missing. The sample holds tens of thousands of clones, just over 90% seen once. These data belong to a study of siplizumab effects on memory and regulatory T cells. Study findings and constraints: Proliferating siplizumab-cultured Tregs lacked confirmed suppressive function. No assignable naive or memory phenotype existed for roughly 80-97% of proliferating CD4+ or CD8+ clones. Unstimulated naive T cells seemed to show more diversity than memory cells did, and they also seemed to be among the major contributors to the alloresponse.

The TCR sequence derives from a human donor in good health. The sample taken for sequencing was CD8+ T cells sorted from blood.

As DNA, the CDR3 is TGTGCCAGCAGTGAGGGAGACCACACCTTC. It specifies CASSEGDHTF. The rearrangement joins TRBV9 to TRBJ1-2, with unresolved D. Trimming left V 5 bases short and J 12 bases short, with 11 bases between. This CDR3 has 10 residues. Germline V gene sequence: CDR1 SGDLS, CDR2 YYNGEE.